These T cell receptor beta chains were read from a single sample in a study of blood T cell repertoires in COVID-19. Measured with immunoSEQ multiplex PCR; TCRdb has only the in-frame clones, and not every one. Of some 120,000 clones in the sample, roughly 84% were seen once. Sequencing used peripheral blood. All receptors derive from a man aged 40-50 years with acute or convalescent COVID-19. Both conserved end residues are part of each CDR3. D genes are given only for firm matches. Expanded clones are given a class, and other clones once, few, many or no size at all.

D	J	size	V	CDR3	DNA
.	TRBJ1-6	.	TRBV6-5	CASSYFGQRRSPLHF	TGTGCCAGCAGTTACTTCGGACAGAGAAGATCACCCCTCCACTTT
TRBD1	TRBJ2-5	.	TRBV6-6	CASSYPGTGRETQYF	TGTGCCAGCAGTTACCCGGGGACAGGGAGAGAGACCCAGTACTTC
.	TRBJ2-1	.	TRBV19	CASSIDLEGANEQFF	TGTGCCAGTAGTATAGATTTGGAAGGGGCCAATGAGCAGTTCTTC
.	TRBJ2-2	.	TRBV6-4	CASSDLTGELFF	TGTGCCAGCAGTGACCTGACCGGGGAGCTGTTTTTT
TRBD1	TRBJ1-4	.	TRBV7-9	CASSSAGRQGRWANEKLFF	TGTGCCAGCAGCTCAGCGGGCCGACAGGGGAGGTGGGCTAATGAAAAACTGTTTTTT
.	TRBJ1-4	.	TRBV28	CASSPPLGEGEKLFF	TGTGCCAGCAGTCCGCCGCTAGGGGAGGGTGAAAAACTGTTTTTT
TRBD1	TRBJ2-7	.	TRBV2	CASSRDRGTYEQYF	TGTGCCAGCAGTAGGGACAGGGGGACCTACGAGCAGTACTTC
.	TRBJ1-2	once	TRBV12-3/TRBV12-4	CASSFRGNYGYTF	TGTGCCAGCAGTTTTAGGGGAAACTATGGCTACACCTTC
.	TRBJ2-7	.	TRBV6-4	CASSLEPGSYEQYF	TGTGCCTCCAGTCTAGAACCGGGCTCCTACGAGCAGTACTTC
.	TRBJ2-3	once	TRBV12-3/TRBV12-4	CASSVRGTTQGYF	TGTGCCAGCAGTGTCAGGGGAACGACGCAGGGGTATTTT
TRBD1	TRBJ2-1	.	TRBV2	CASSDRTGAYNEQFF	TGTGCCAGCAGTGATAGGACAGGGGCTTACAATGAGCAGTTCTTC
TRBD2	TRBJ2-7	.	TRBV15	CATSRVLLGLAGISEQYF	TGTGCCACCAGCAGAGTTCTCCTGGGACTAGCGGGAATCTCCGAGCAGTACTTC
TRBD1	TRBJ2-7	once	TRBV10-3	CAISAGQGTDEQYF	TGTGCCATCAGCGCGGGACAGGGCACGGACGAGCAGTACTTC
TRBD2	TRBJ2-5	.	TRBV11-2	CASSSSSGEVGETQYF	TGTGCCAGCAGCTCTTCTAGCGGGGAGGTGGGGGAGACCCAGTACTTC
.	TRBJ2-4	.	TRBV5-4	CASSEGLGNIQYF	TGTGCCAGCAGCGAGGGACTGGGCAACATTCAGTACTTC
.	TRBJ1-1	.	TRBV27	CASSWGRGNTEAFF	TGTGCCAGCAGTTGGGGCAGGGGGAACACTGAAGCTTTCTTT
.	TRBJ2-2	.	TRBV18	CASSQFGQNTGELFF	TGTGCCAGCTCACAATTTGGACAGAACACCGGGGAGCTGTTTTTT
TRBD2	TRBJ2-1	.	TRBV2	CASVSGMSSYNEQFF	TGTGCCAGCGTCAGCGGGATGAGCTCCTACAATGAGCAGTTCTTC
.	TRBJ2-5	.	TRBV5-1	CASSLLRQETQYF	TGCGCCAGCAGTCTCCTCCGCCAAGAGACCCAGTACTTC
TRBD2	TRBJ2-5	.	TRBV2	CAYFVREGGETQYF	TGTGCCTACTTTGTGCGGGAGGGCGGGGAGACCCAGTACTTC
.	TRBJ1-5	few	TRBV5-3	CARRWTADMSNQPQHF	TGTGCCAGAAGATGGACAGCTGATATGAGCAATCAGCCCCAGCATTTT
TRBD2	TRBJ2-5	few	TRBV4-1	CASSQVSGGGFQETQYF	TGCGCCAGCAGCCAGGTTAGCGGGGGAGGGTTCCAAGAGACCCAGTACTTC
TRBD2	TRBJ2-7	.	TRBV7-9	CASSLVSSGEYEQYF	TGTGCCAGCAGCTTAGTTTCGAGCGGGGAATACGAGCAGTACTTC
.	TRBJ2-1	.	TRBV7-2	CASSLVIAAYNEQFF	TGTGCCAGCAGCTTAGTGATAGCCGCCTACAATGAGCAGTTCTTC
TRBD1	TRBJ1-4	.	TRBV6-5	CASSIRGQGTEKLFF	TGTGCCAGCAGTATCCGGGGACAGGGGACTGAAAAACTGTTTTTT
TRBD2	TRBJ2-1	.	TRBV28	CASSGAGGRSEQFF	TGTGCCAGCAGTGGAGCGGGAGGGCGGAGTGAGCAGTTCTTC
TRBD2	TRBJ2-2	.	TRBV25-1	CASSALAGPQGTGELFF	TGTGCCAGCAGTGCCCTAGCGGGCCCCCAGGGCACCGGGGAGCTGTTTTTT
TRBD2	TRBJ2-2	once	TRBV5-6	CASSPGGANTGELFF	TGTGCCAGCAGCCCCGGGGGGGCAAACACCGGGGAGCTGTTTTTT
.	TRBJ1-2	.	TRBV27	CASSWAGDLNYGYTF	TGTGCCAGCAGTTGGGCCGGCGACCTTAACTATGGCTACACCTTC
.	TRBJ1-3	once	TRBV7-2	CASALGGGRSGNTIYF	TGTGCCAGCGCCCTCGGCGGGGGGCGTTCTGGAAACACCATATATTTT
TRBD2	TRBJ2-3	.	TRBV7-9	CASSLGTSGARTDTQYF	TGTGCCAGCAGCTTAGGGACTAGCGGGGCCCGCACAGATACGCAGTATTTT
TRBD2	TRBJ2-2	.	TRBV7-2	CASSTRPGTSGGFTGELFF	TGTGCCAGCAGCACCCGTCCCGGGACTAGCGGGGGGTTCACCGGGGAGCTGTTTTTT
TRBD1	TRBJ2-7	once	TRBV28	CASSSLGTGRGEQYF	TGTGCCAGCAGTTCCCTTGGGACAGGAAGGGGCGAGCAGTACTTC
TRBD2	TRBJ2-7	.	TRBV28	CASRESGRITYEQYF	TGTGCCAGCAGGGAGAGCGGGAGGATAACCTACGAGCAGTACTTC
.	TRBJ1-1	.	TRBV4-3	CASSQQRGEGLFF	TGCGCCAGCAGCCAACAAAGAGGGGAGGGGCTGTTCTTT
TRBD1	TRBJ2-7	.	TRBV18	CASSPSGTGSYEQYF	TGTGCCAGCTCACCATCCGGGACAGGTTCCTACGAGCAGTACTTC
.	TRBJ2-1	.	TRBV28	CASSPISSYNEQFF	TGTGCCAGCAGCCCCATTAGCTCCTACAATGAGCAGTTCTTC
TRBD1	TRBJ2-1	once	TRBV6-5	CASSYSDRVPSNEQFF	TGTGCCAGCAGTTACTCCGACAGGGTCCCATCCAATGAGCAGTTCTTC
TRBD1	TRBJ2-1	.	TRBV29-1	CSVGGDRAFYNEQFF	TGCAGCGTTGGTGGGGACAGGGCGTTTTACAATGAGCAGTTCTTC
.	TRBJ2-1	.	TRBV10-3	CAIRTSSYNEQFF	TGTGCCATCAGGACTAGCTCCTACAATGAGCAGTTCTTC
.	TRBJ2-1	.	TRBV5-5	CASSLVARSSYNEQFF	TGTGCCAGCAGCTTGGTAGCGAGGAGCTCCTACAATGAGCAGTTCTTC
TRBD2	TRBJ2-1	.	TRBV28	CASSLLPAGGLDEQFF	TGTGCCAGCAGTTTACTGCCTGCGGGAGGGCTGGATGAGCAGTTCTTC
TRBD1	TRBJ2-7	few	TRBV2	CASTRDRGLNEQYF	TGTGCCAGCACCCGGGACAGGGGGCTGAACGAGCAGTACTTC
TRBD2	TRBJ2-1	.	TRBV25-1	CASSDGGNEQFF	TGTGCCAGCAGTGACGGGGGGAATGAGCAGTTCTTC
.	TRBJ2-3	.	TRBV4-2	CASSQGFRRQVHADTQYF	TGTGCCAGCAGCCAAGGGTTTCGTCGCCAGGTTCATGCAGATACGCAGTATTTT
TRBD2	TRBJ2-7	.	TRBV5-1	CASSLGPSGTSSYEQYF	TGCGCCAGCAGCTTGGGGCCTAGCGGGACGAGCTCCTACGAGCAGTACTTC
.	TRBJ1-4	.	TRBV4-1	CASSHGQNEKLFF	TGCGCCAGCAGCCATGGCCAGAATGAAAAACTGTTTTTT
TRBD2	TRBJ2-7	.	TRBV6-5	CASADPGLEAHEQYF	TGTGCCAGCGCAGATCCGGGACTAGAGGCCCACGAGCAGTACTTC
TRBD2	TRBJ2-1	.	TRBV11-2	CASSSPGLAGVNEQFF	TGTGCCAGCAGCTCCCCCGGGCTAGCGGGTGTCAATGAGCAGTTCTTC
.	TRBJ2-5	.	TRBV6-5	CASSYHGGLLQETQYF	TGTGCCAGCAGTTACCATGGAGGGCTACTCCAAGAGACCCAGTACTTC
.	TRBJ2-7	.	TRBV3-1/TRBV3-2	CASSQGGSEQYF	TGTGCCAGCAGCCAAGGAGGGAGTGAGCAGTACTTC
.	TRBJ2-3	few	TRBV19	CASSPRGGTPNTQYF	TGTGCCAGTAGCCCCAGAGGGGGTACCCCGAATACGCAGTATTTT
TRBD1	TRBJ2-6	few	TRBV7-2	CASSPRTGWVNVLTF	TGTGCCAGCAGCCCTCGGACAGGGTGGGTCAACGTCCTGACTTTC
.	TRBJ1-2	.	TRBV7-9	CASLRVGKLNYGYTF	TGTGCCAGCCTTCGCGTCGGGAAGTTAAACTATGGCTACACCTTC
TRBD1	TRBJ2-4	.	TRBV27	CASSPWGQSNIQYF	TGTGCCAGCAGTCCCTGGGGACAGAGCAACATTCAGTACTTC
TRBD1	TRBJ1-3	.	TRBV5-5	CASSTGQGDGNTIYF	TGTGCCAGCAGCACGGGACAGGGGGACGGAAACACCATATATTTT
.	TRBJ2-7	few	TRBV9	CASSVGIGYEQYF	TGTGCCAGCAGCGTAGGGATCGGGTACGAGCAGTACTTC